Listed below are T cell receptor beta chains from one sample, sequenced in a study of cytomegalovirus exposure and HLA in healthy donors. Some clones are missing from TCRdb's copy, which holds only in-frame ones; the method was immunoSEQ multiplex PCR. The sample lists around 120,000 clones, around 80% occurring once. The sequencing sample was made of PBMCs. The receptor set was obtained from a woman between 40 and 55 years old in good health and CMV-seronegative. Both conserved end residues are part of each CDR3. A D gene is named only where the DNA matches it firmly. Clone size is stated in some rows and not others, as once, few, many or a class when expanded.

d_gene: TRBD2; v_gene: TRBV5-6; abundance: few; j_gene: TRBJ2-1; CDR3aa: CASSLVSGSYNEQFF; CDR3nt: TGTGCCAGCAGCTTGGTTAGCGGGAGTTACAATGAGCAGTTCTTC
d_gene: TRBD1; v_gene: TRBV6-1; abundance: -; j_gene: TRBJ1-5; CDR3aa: CASRGQGTQPQHF; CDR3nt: TGTGCCAGCAGGGGACAGGGCACTCAGCCCCAGCATTTT
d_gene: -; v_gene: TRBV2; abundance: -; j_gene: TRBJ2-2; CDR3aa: CASSGNSYTGELFF; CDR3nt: TGTGCCAGCAGTGGTAACAGCTACACCGGGGAGCTGTTTTTT
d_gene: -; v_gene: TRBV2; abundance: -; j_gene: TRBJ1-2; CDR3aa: CASSESRDVGGYTF; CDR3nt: TGTGCCAGCAGTGAATCCCGGGATGTGGGTGGCTACACCTTC
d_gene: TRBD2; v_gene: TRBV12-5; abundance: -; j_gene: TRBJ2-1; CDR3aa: CASGSISSGSFRNEQFF; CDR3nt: TGTGCTAGTGGTTCGATATCAAGCGGGAGTTTTCGTAATGAGCAGTTCTTC
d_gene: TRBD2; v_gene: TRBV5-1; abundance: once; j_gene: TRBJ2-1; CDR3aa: CASSPTSGGSSYNEQFF; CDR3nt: TGCGCCAGCAGCCCGACTAGCGGGGGGTCCTCCTACAATGAGCAGTTCTTC
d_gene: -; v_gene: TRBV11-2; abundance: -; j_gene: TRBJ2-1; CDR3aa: CASSPVGGEQFF; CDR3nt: TGTGCCAGCAGCCCGGTGGGGGGTGAGCAGTTCTTC
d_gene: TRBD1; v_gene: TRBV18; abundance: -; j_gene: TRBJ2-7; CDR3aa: CASSPLGTGGFYEQYF; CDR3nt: TGTGCCAGCTCACCACTCGGGACAGGGGGTTTCTACGAGCAGTACTTC
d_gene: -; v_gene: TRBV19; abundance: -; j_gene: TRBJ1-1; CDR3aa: CASSNQGSGTEAFF; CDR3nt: TGTGCCAGTAGTAACCAGGGGAGTGGCACTGAAGCTTTCTTT
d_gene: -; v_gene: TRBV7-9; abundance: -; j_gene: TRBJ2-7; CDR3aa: CASSLVQASYEQYF; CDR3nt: TGTGCCAGCAGCTTAGTACAGGCGTCCTACGAGCAGTACTTC
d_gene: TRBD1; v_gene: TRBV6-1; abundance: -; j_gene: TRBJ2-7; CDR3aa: CASSHRGSGEQYF; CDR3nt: TGTGCCAGCAGTCACAGGGGATCGGGCGAGCAGTACTTC
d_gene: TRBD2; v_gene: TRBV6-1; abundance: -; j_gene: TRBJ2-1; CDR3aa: CASSENLGGLAGGEQFF; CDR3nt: TGTGCCAGCAGTGAAAATCTCGGGGGGCTAGCGGGGGGAGAGCAGTTCTTC
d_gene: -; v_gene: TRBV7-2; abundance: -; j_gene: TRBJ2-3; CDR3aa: CASGTLWVQDTQYF; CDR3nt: TGTGCCAGCGGGACTCTCTGGGTCCAGGATACGCAGTATTTT